This T cell receptor beta chain was identified in a study of cytomegalovirus exposure and HLA in healthy donors. Study-level results: Accurate prediction of HLA-A and HLA-B alleles (for most subjects) was reportedly achieved from TCR beta sequences. Reportedly, diagnosis of cytomegalovirus status by the classifier showed high specificity and sensitivity.

Researchers ran the PCR with 60 Vbeta and 13 Jbeta primers. Method: immunoSEQ multiplex PCR; TCRdb's copy keeps in-frame clones and lacks some. Of 150,000 to 200,000 clones listed, around four fifths were seen once; the top ten hold about 1.4%. Points on this clone: As yet, its antigen is unknown.

Germline values: CDR1 MNHNS, CDR2 SASEGT. With 8 bases clipped from V and 1 base from J, the junction kept 9 bases outside the gene matches. There are 15 residues in the CDR3. The material sequenced was PBMCs. The chain has TRBV6-1 and TRBJ2-3; 7 nucleotides match TRBD1. This sequence was found in a woman under 30 in good health and CMV-seronegative. CDR3: CASGEKTGRTDTQYF. The CDR3, as DNA: TGTGCCAGCGGAGAAAAGACAGGGCGCACAGATACGCAGTATTTT.